The present T cell receptor (beta chain) was sequenced within a study of T cell responses to AZD1222 COVID-19 vaccine (dated by TCRdb to the early 2020s). Regarding the research as a whole: AZD1222 recipients with second doses at about 4 weeks or about 12 weeks were pooled, because spike-specific TCR depth and breadth did not differ between schedules. TCR sequencing was performed for about 240 trial participants, of whom roughly 200 were given two doses of AZD1222 and approximately 25 were given two doses of MenACWY control vaccine. Enrollment into the trials was organized by age into subgroups of 18-55, 56-69 and 70-plus years, and those subgroups contained approximately 150, 30 and 60 TCR-sequenced participants, respectively. Beyond this particular receptor, the publication reports: Because no samples from the day 14 peak response were available, repertoires could be characterized only after the peak T cell response. Most participants were white British and females outnumbered males, and the authors suggested that clonal diversity may have been underestimated. Conclusions about previously exposed vaccinees are limited because only five to seven AZD1222 recipients were SARS-CoV-2 seropositive at baseline. The 56-69-year group was small, and its depth increase did not reach significance, likely because of low power. Reportedly, almost half of the unique spike-specific TCRs recognized epitopes lying outside the regions that are mutated in the B.1.351 and B.1.1.7 variants. The whole spike protein was spanned by vaccine-associated CD4 TCRs, and dominant responses were seen in regions 160-218 and 743-854. After two AZD1222 doses, spike-specific TCR breadth and depth were significantly higher than at day 0 and than in MenACWY recipients.

A remark on this clone: Its antigen specificity is not known. The sample holds no much larger clone one base away, and base qualities are not on file.

The sample's time point label, decoded: baseline before first vaccination. Vaccinee samples came from UK trials COV001 and COV002, including a single-blind randomized controlled phase 2/3 trial of AZD1222 (ChAdOx1 nCoV-19) in healthy adults. Trial participant PBMC samples were collected at day 0 and day 28 after the second dose for TCRbeta chain sequencing. The CDR3 regions of human TCRbeta chains were analyzed by immunosequencing. In the paper's pipeline: Repertoire TCRs were matched against a reference library of SARS-CoV-2-specific TCRs generated with the MIRA antigen-specificity platform. Breadth was defined as the fraction of unique TCRs that were SARS-CoV-2-associated. Depth was defined as the fraction of total T cells that were SARS-CoV-2-associated. Using the MIRA data, each spike-specific TCR was assigned both to the spike region to which the TCR was reactive and to a CD4 or CD8 class. Log10-transformed breadth and depth values were compared by one-way ANOVA with Sidak's multiple comparisons tests. Drawn from immuneACCESS, this table holds only the in-frame rearrangements with V and J called that TCRdb kept. Clones are partly lost; checked studies trace under half to an unresolved V gene and leave the rest unexplained. V, J and clone size were drawn from that table, and D and trimming were deduced from the DNA. The sample includes fewer than 150,000 clones, with 88% observed a single time. The ten largest make up about 8.3% of the sample.

Inclusive of the bounding cysteine and phenylalanine, the CDR3 is 16 residues long. The kept DNA is CDR3 alone, 48 bases in frame from the first base. From the germline V gene, CDR1 is SGHRS and CDR2 is YFSETQ. V is shortened by 0 bases, J by 2 bases, and the region joining them spans 12 bases. In this chain, TRBV5-1 is recombined with TRBJ1-3, and perhaps TRBD1 as D gene, on 5 matching bases. The TCR comes from an adult in good health. The input for sequencing was peripheral blood, taken on day 0 of AZD1222 vaccination. The DNA sequence follows: TGCGCCAGCAGCTTGGAAGGGGTCTCCCCTGGAAACACCATATATTTT. Its translation is CASSLEGVSPGNTIYF.